Listed here are 3 T cell receptor beta chains from one sample, sequenced in a study of blood T cell repertoires in COVID-19. Sequencing was performed with immunoSEQ multiplex PCR; in TCRdb, only in-frame clones are kept and a portion is missing. In the table there are about 240,000 clones, around four fifths of which are singletons. Sequenced: peripheral blood. These receptor sequences come from a woman in her 70s with acute or convalescent COVID-19.

This clone occurred a few times. The V call is TRBV5-1, the J call TRBJ1-6; the match to TRBD1 covers 8 bases. CDR3 length equals 16 residues. Looked up from germline, CDR1 is SGHRS and CDR2 is YFSETQ. The junction had 7 bases not matched to a gene; V was cut back by 3 bases and J by 5 bases. CDR3 in amino acids: CASSSGRTGNNSPLHF. CDR3 nucleotides: TGCGCCAGCAGCTCGGGGAGGACAGGGAATAATTCACCCCTCCACTTT. The complete variable domain, with remaining parts taken from reference TRBV5-1 and TRBJ1-6, reads KAGVTQTPRYLIKTRGQQVTLSCSPISGHRSVSWYQQTPGQGLQFLFEYFSETQRNKGNFPGRFSGRQFSNSRSEMNVSTLELGDSALYLCASSSGRTGNNSPLHFGNGTRLTVT.

The chain couples TRBV18 to TRBJ1-4, with D tentatively TRBD1 (5 bases). Germline V gene lookup returns CDR1 KGHSH and CDR2 LQKENI. The CDR3 is 14 amino acids. V gave up 1 base and J gave up 6 bases, with 9 bases separating them. The CDR3 coding sequence is TGTGCCAGCTCACCACGGGTGACAGATGAAAAACTGTTTTTT. Translated: CASSPRVTDEKLFF.

On this clone: Other DNA sequences in the same sample also yield this CDR3. The CDR3 spells CAWRPGQRNTEAFF. CDR3 DNA: TGTGCCTGGAGACCGGGACAGAGAAACACTGAAGCTTTCTTT. This sequence joins TRBV30 and TRBJ1-1; 7 bases match TRBD1. Germline values: CDR1 GTSNPN, CDR2 SVGIG (reference sequence). Losses at the gene ends were 3 bases for V and 2 bases for J; bases not matched to a gene: 6. The CDR3 is 14 amino acids.